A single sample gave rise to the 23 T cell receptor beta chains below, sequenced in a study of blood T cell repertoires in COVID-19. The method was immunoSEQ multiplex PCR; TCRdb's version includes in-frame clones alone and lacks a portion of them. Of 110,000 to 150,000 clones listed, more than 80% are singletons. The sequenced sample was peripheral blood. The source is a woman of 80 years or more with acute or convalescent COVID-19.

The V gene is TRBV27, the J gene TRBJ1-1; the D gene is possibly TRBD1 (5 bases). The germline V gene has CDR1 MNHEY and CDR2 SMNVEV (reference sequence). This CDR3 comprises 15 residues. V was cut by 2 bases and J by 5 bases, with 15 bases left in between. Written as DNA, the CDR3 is TGTGCCAGCAGTTTAAGGGACTCCTGGGGGACTGAAGCTTTCTTT. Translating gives CASSLRDSWGTEAFF.

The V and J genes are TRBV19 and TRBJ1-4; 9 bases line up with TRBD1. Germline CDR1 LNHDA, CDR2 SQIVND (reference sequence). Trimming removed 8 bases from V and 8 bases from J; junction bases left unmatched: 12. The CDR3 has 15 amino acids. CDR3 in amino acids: CASGAPGQGVEKLFF. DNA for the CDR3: TGTGCCAGTGGGGCACCGGGACAGGGCGTGGAAAAACTGTTTTTT.

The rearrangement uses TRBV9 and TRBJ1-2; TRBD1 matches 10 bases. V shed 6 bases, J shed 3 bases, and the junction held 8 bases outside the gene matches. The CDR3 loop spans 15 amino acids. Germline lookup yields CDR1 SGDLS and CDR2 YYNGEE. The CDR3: CASTAAGQGDYGYTF. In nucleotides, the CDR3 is TGTGCCAGCACTGCTGCCGGACAGGGGGACTATGGCTACACCTTC.

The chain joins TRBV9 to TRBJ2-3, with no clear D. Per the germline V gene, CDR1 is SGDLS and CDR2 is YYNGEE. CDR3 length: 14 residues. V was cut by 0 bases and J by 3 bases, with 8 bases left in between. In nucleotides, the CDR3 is TGTGCCAGCAGCGTAGCTTCTACGACAGATACGCAGTATTTT. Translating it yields CASSVASTTDTQYF.

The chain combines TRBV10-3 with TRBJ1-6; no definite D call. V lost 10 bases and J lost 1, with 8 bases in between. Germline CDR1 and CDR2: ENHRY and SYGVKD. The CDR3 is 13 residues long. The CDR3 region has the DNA TGTGCCACCAGGAGTTCCTATAATTCACCCCTCCACTTT. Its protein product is CATRSSYNSPLHF.

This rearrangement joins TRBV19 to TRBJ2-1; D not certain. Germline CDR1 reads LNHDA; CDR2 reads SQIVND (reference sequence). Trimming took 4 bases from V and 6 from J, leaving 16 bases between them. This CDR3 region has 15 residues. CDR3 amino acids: CASSTPRGELNEQFF. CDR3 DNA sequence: TGTGCCAGTAGTACGCCCCGAGGAGAGCTCAATGAGCAGTTCTTC.

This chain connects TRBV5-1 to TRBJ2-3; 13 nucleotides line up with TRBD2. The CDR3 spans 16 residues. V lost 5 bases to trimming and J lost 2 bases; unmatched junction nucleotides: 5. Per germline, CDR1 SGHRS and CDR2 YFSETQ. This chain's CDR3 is CASSSGLAGLTDTQYF. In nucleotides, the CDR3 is TGCGCCAGCAGTTCGGGACTAGCGGGGCTCACAGATACGCAGTATTTT. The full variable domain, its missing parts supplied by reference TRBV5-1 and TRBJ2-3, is KAGVTQTPRYLIKTRGQQVTLSCSPISGHRSVSWYQQTPGQGLQFLFEYFSETQRNKGNFPGRFSGRQFSNSRSEMNVSTLELGDSALYLCASSSGLAGLTDTQYFGPGTRLTVL.

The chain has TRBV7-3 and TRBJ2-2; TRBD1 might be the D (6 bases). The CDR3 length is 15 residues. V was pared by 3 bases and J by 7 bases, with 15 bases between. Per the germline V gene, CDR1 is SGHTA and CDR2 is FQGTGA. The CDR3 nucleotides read TGTGCCAGCAGCTTTTCCCAGGGGAGAAGCGGGGAGCTGTTTTTT. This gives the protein CASSFSQGRSGELFF.

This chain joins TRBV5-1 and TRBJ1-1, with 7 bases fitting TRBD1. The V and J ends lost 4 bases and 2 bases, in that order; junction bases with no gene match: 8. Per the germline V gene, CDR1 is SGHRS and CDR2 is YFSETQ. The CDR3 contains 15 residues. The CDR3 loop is CASSASGTANTEAFF. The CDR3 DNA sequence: TGCGCCAGCAGCGCCTCCGGGACAGCTAACACTGAAGCTTTCTTT.

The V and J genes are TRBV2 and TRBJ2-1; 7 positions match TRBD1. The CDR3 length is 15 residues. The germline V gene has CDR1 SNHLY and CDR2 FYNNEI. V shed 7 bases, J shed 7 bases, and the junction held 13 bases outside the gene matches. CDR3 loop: CASNFYRGIMNEQFF. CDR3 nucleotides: TGTGCCAGCAATTTTTACAGGGGAATAATGAATGAGCAGTTCTTC.

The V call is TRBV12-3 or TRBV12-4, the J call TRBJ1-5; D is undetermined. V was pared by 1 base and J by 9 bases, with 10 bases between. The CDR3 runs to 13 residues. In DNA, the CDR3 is TGTGCCAGCAGTTTAGGGAAAGCGGCGCCCCAGCATTTT. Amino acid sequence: CASSLGKAAPQHF.

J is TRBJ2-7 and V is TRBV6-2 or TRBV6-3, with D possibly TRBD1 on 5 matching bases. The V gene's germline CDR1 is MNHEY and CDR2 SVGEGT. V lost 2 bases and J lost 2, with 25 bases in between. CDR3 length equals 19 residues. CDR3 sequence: CASSYNLRLPGQQAYEQYF. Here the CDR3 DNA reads TGTGCCAGCAGTTACAATCTCCGTCTTCCGGGTCAACAGGCCTACGAGCAGTACTTC.

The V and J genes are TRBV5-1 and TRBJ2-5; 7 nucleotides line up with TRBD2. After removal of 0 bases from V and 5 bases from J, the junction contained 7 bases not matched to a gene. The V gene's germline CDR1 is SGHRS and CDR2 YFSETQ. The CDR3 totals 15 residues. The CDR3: CASSLAGTNEETQYF. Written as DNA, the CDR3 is TGCGCCAGCAGCTTGGCCGGGACTAACGAGGAGACCCAGTACTTC.

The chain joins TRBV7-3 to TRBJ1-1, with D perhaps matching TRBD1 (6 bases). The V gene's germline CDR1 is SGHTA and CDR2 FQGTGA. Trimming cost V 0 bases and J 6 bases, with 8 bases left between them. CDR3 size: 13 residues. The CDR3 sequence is CASSLTGAPEAFF. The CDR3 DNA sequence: TGTGCCAGCAGCTTAACGGGGGCCCCTGAAGCTTTCTTT.

For the CDR3, the DNA is TGTGCCAGCAGTGACTCCGGGACAGCTAATGAAAAACTGTTTTTT. Translation: CASSDSGTANEKLFF. The rearrangement joins TRBV25-1 to TRBJ1-4; 7 bases fit TRBD1. The V segment lost 3 bases and the J segment 3 bases; nucleotides outside the gene matches: 4. The germline V gene has CDR1 MGHDK and CDR2 SYGVNS. The CDR3 sequence is 15 residues long.

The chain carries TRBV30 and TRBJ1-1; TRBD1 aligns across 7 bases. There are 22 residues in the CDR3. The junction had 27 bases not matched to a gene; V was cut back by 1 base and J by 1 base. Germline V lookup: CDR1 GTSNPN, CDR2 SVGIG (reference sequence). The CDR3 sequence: CAWSAYWADIPGDSGRNTEAFF. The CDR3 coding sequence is TGTGCCTGGAGTGCCTATTGGGCTGACATTCCAGGGGACAGCGGCCGGAACACTGAAGCTTTCTTT.

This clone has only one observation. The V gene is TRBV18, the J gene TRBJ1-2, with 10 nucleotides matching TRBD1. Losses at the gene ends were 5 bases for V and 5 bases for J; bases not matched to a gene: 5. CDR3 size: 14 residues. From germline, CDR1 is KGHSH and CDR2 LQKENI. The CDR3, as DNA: TGTGCCAGCTCAACCGGGACAGGGGTTTATGGCTACACCTTC. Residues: CASSTGTGVYGYTF.

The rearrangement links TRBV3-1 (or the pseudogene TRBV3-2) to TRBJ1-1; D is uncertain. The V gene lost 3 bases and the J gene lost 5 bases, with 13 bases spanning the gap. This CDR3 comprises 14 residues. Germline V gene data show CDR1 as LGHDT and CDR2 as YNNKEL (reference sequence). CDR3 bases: TGTGCCAGCAGCCAGACAAGGATTTGGACTGAAGCTTTCTTT. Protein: CASSQTRIWTEAFF.

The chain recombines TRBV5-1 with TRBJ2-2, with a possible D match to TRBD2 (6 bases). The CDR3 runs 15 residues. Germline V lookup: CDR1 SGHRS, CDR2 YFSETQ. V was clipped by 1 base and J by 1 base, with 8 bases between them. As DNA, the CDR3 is TGCGCCAGCAGCTTGACGGGGGTGAACACCGGGGAGCTGTTTTTT. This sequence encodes CASSLTGVNTGELFF.

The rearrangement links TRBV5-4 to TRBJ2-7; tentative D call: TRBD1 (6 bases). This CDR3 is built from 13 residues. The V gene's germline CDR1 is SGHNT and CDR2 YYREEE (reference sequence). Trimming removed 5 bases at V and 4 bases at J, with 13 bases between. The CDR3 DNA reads TGTGCCAGCAGTCCTGGACAGACTTACGAGCAGTACTTC. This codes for CASSPGQTYEQYF.

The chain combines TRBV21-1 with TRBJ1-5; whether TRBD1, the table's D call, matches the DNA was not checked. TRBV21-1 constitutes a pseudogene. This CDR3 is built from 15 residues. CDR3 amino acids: CASSAADRDNQPQHF. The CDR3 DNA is TGTGCCAGCAGCGCCGCGGACAGGGATAATCAGCCCCAGCATTTT.

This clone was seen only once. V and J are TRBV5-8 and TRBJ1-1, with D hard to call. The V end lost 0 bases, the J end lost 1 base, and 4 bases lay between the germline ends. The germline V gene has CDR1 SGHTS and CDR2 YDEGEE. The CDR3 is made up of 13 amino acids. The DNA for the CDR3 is TGTGCCAGCAGCTTGGGAGGGAACACTGAAGCTTTCTTT. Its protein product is CASSLGGNTEAFF.

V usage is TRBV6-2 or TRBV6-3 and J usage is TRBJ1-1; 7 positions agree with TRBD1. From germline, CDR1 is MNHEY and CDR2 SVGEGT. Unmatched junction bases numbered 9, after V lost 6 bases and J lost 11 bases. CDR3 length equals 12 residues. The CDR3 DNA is TGTGCCAGCAGCCCTGGGACAGTATTCGCTTTCTTT. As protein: CASSPGTVFAFF.